This T cell receptor beta chain is from a study of T cells in localized non-small cell lung cancer. Germline CDR1 reads LNHNV; CDR2 reads YYDKDF (reference sequence). Trimming removed 0 bases from V and 4 bases from J, with 18 bases in between. The CDR3 consists of 17 residues. Sequencing was performed with immunoSEQ multiplex PCR; in TCRdb, only in-frame clones are kept and a portion is missing. In the table there are 25,000 to 30,000 clones, around 92% of which are singletons. This TCR came from a woman aged 35 to 70 with stage III lung adenocarcinoma. The V gene is TRBV15, the J gene TRBJ1-2; a weak D match, TRBD1 (6 bases). This material consisted of peripheral blood mononuclear cells, taken before any cancer treatment. CDR3 DNA: TGTGCCACCAGCAGAGATCTCTCGGGGGCCTCGGTCTATGGCTACACCTTC. It is translated as CATSRDLSGASVYGYTF.